The T cell receptor beta chain described here comes from a study of T cells in localized non-small cell lung cancer. Concerning this clone itself: Its antigen is unknown.

The CDR3 loop spans 12 amino acids. Germline V lookup: CDR1 ENHRY, CDR2 SYGVKD. V was pared by 4 bases and J by 9 bases, with 12 bases between. Overall study findings and caveats: Uninvolved adjacent lung showed the highest T cell clonality, exceeding tumor. Sequence data derive from only one tumor region, so heterogeneity remains possible.

TCRdb's copy holds only in-frame clones and misses some; the assay was immunoSEQ multiplex PCR. This table holds some 24,000 clones, 90% to 95% found once. The clonotype originates from a woman aged 35-70 years with stage I lung adenocarcinoma. This sample comprised peripheral blood, obtained before any cancer treatment. The genes are TRBV10-3 and TRBJ1-1; D unclear. CDR3 in DNA: TGTGCCATCAGTGGGTCCCGCTTTAAAGCTTTCTTT. Its translation: CAISGSRFKAFF.